A single sample is the source of the 21 T cell receptor beta chains below, sequenced in a study of blood T cell repertoires in COVID-19. Here immunoSEQ multiplex PCR was the method, and the copy in TCRdb shows in-frame clones only, minus some. In the table there are roughly 100,000 clones, 81% of which are singletons. The sequencing input was peripheral blood. The receptors were gathered from a woman in her 70s with acute or convalescent COVID-19.

This clone came up a few times. This chain joins TRBV29-1 and TRBJ2-7; 10 bases agree with TRBD1. Germline values: CDR1 SQVTM, CDR2 ANQGSEA. There are 13 residues in the CDR3. V lost 2 bases and J lost 3; bases outside the gene matches: 1. As DNA, the CDR3 is TGCAGCGTTGAAAGGACAGGGGGCTACGAGCAGTACTTC. This sequence encodes CSVERTGGYEQYF.

The V call is TRBV28, the J call TRBJ1-2; 9 nucleotides align to TRBD1. This CDR3 has 16 amino acids. Germline CDR1 is MDHEN and CDR2 is SYDVKM. Trimming at V came to 4 bases and at J to 4 bases, leaving 10 bases not matched to a gene. The chain's CDR3 is CASSSPGQGVPYGYTF. The DNA for the CDR3 is TGTGCCAGCAGTTCCCCGGGACAGGGCGTGCCCTATGGCTACACCTTC.

CDR3 loop: CASSATERGKGETQYF. The CDR3 bases are TGCGCCAGCAGTGCAACGGAAAGGGGAAAGGGGGAGACCCAGTACTTC. V is TRBV10-2 and J is TRBJ2-5; tentatively, D is TRBD1 (5 bases). The length of the CDR3 is 16 residues. Germline V gives CDR1 WSHSY, CDR2 SAAADI. Trimming cost V 4 bases and J 5 bases, with 20 bases left between them.

CDR3 protein: CASSAAGTIYEQYF. The DNA of the CDR3 is TGTGCCAGCAGCGCCGCCGGGACAATCTACGAGCAGTACTTC. V is TRBV6-5 and J is TRBJ2-7; perhaps TRBD1 as D (6 bases). Germline V CDR1 and CDR2: MNHEY, SVGAGI. The V and J ends lost 6 bases and 3 bases respectively, with 15 bases between them. The CDR3 spans 14 residues.

The rearrangement joins TRBV10-3 to TRBJ2-1; TRBD2 matches 12 bases. The CDR3 has 16 residues. CDR1 and CDR2 from the germline V gene are ENHRY and SYGVKD. The V segment lost 8 bases and the J segment 7 bases; nucleotides outside the gene matches: 12. DNA of the CDR3: TGTGCCATCCGACTAGCGGGGGACCGTCGGGGTAATGAGCAGTTCTTC. Residues: CAIRLAGDRRGNEQFF.

This clone was seen a few times. V is TRBV24-1 and J is TRBJ1-2; D possibly corresponds to TRBD1 (6 bases). Trimming stripped 10 bases from V and 0 bases from J, with 8 bases between. The CDR3 has 12 amino acids. Germline V gene data show CDR1 as KGHDR and CDR2 as SFDVKD. CDR3 in DNA: TGTGCCACAGGGGACACTAACTATGGCTACACCTTC. Translation: CATGDTNYGYTF.

The chain uses TRBV6-2 or TRBV6-3 and TRBJ2-1; 13 bases map to TRBD2. V was clipped by 5 bases and J by 7 bases; unmatched bases: 5. Germline V gene lookup returns CDR1 MNHEY and CDR2 SVGEGT. The CDR3 covers 15 residues. CDR3 amino acids: CASSTLAGGLNEQFF. The CDR3 nucleotides are TGTGCCAGCAGTACACTAGCGGGAGGGCTAAATGAGCAGTTCTTC.

This clone was found a few times. The chain couples TRBV4-3 to TRBJ1-6, with D unclear. This CDR3 region has 15 residues. The V gene's germline CDR1 is LGHNA and CDR2 YSLEER. V lost 1 base to trimming and J lost 7 bases, with 11 bases between them. CDR3 amino acids: CASSQGRQSNSPLHF. CDR3 DNA sequence: TGCGCCAGCAGCCAAGGACGACAAAGCAATTCACCCCTCCACTTT.

The chain employs TRBV9 and TRBJ1-4, with 7 bases aligning to TRBD1. The CDR3 covers 16 residues. After removal of 0 bases from V and 2 bases from J, the junction contained 4 bases not matched to a gene. Germline CDR1 and CDR2: SGDLS and YYNGEE. CDR3 amino acids: CASSVDSTGTNEKLFF. Written as DNA, the CDR3 is TGTGCCAGCAGCGTAGATTCGACAGGGACTAATGAAAAACTGTTTTTT.

V usage is TRBV7-6 and J usage is TRBJ2-2; D uncertain. V lost 1 base and J 0 bases, leaving 12 bases between the germline ends. The CDR3 spans 17 residues. Germline V gene data show CDR1 as SGHVS and CDR2 as FNYEAQ. The CDR3 region has the DNA TGTGCCAGCAGCTTAGGATCCGTGGCCTCGAACACCGGGGAGCTGTTTTTT. It codes for CASSLGSVASNTGELFF.

The gene calls are TRBV4-3 and TRBJ2-1; 8 nucleotides align to TRBD2. Germline CDR1 LGHNA, CDR2 YSLEER. J gave up 4 bases and V 0 bases, and 5 bases lay outside the gene matches. The CDR3 length is 16 residues. Here the CDR3 DNA reads TGCGCCAGCAGCCAAGACCCTAGCGGGCCTTACAATGAGCAGTTCTTC. It specifies CASSQDPSGPYNEQFF.

The chain combines TRBV7-6 with TRBJ1-6; 10 bases map to TRBD1. Trimming cost V 5 bases and J 5 bases; bases outside gene matches: 3. The CDR3 is 15 residues long. In germline, CDR1 is SGHVS, CDR2 FNYEAQ. This chain's CDR3 is CASSGGTGDNSPLHF. DNA for the CDR3: TGTGCCAGCAGCGGGGGGACAGGGGATAATTCACCCCTCCACTTT.

V usage is TRBV4-3 and J usage is TRBJ2-7; 10 nucleotides match TRBD1. The germline V gene has CDR1 LGHNA and CDR2 YSLEER. The J segment lost 5 bases and the V segment lost 0 bases, leaving 4 bases of the junction unmatched. The CDR3 runs 15 residues. The CDR3 DNA reads TGCGCCAGCAGCCAAGAGGACAGGGGGATGAACGAGCAGTACTTC. It encodes CASSQEDRGMNEQYF.

This chain links TRBV3-1 (or the pseudogene TRBV3-2) with TRBJ2-1, with 14 bases matching TRBD2. The CDR3 sequence is 18 residues long. J gave up 1 base and V 5 bases, and 7 bases lay outside the gene matches. Looked up from germline, CDR1 is LGHDT and CDR2 is YNNKEL (reference sequence). CDR3 region: CASSSKGTSGGSYNEQFF. The DNA for the CDR3 is TGTGCCAGCAGCTCTAAAGGGACTAGCGGGGGTTCCTACAATGAGCAGTTCTTC.

V gene TRBV6-5 combines with J gene TRBJ2-1; D is perhaps TRBD2 (5 bases). Germline V CDR1 and CDR2: MNHEY, SVGAGI. V was trimmed by 6 bases and J by 10 bases, leaving 22 bases between them. The CDR3 is made up of 15 amino acids. DNA for the CDR3: TGTGCCAGCAGCGATAACAGCTTGGGGTGGAGGGAGCAGTTCTTC. This encodes CASSDNSLGWREQFF.

On this clone: Germline and junction disagree at one end, which may indicate a read error. The V and J genes are TRBV7-7 and TRBJ2-1, with 9 bases aligning to TRBD2. The CDR3 is 16 amino acids. CDR1 and CDR2 from the germline V gene are SSHAT and FNYEAQ (reference sequence). CDR3 bases: TGTGCTAGCAGCTTAGAGGCGGGAGGGCCGAGTAATGAGCAGTTCTTC. Its protein is CASSLEAGGPSNEQFF.

This clone was seen just once. The chain has TRBV3-1 (or the pseudogene TRBV3-2) and TRBJ2-7, with D possibly being TRBD1 (8 bases). In germline, CDR1 is LGHDT, CDR2 YNNKEL (reference sequence). V was clipped by 4 bases and J by 5 bases, with 18 bases between them. The CDR3 has 15 amino acids. The CDR3 loop reads CASSLTGGVGDEQYF. Here the CDR3 DNA reads TGTGCCAGCAGCCTAACAGGGGGGGTTGGGGACGAGCAGTACTTC.

This rearrangement joins TRBV6-1 to TRBJ1-2; 8 positions agree with TRBD1. The V gene end was trimmed by 3 bases and the J gene end by 8 bases; junction bases not matched to a gene: 5. Looked up from germline, CDR1 is MNHNS and CDR2 is SASEGT. The CDR3 totals 13 residues. The CDR3: CASSDRGHQGYTF. The CDR3 bases are TGTGCCAGCAGTGACAGGGGGCATCAGGGCTACACCTTC.

This clone was counted only a few times. The J gene is TRBJ2-7, the V gene TRBV3-1 (or the pseudogene TRBV3-2); 9 bases agree with TRBD2. Germline CDR1 reads LGHDT; CDR2 reads YNNKEL (reference sequence). The CDR3 totals 14 residues. V gave up 4 bases and J gave up 0 bases; unmatched junction bases: 1. DNA of the CDR3: TGTGCCAGCAGCCCTAGCGGGAACTCCTACGAGCAGTACTTC. This sequence encodes CASSPSGNSYEQYF.

This rearrangement joins TRBV28 to TRBJ2-1; 11 nucleotides align to TRBD1. Per germline, CDR1 MDHEN and CDR2 SYDVKM. The CDR3 length is 15 residues. V shed 5 bases and J 7 bases; nucleotides not matched to a gene: 7. CDR3 sequence: CASSTGTGGFNEQFF. The CDR3 DNA follows: TGTGCCAGCAGTACCGGGACAGGGGGATTTAATGAGCAGTTCTTC.

This chain links TRBV5-8 with TRBJ2-3, with D possibly matching TRBD2 (6 bases). The V gene's germline CDR1 is SGHTS and CDR2 YDEGEE. CDR3 size: 15 residues. V lost 4 bases to trimming and J lost 1 base, with 13 bases between them. CDR3 coding DNA: TGTGCCAGCAGCCCCGTAGCGGAACGCACAGATACGCAGTATTTT. Its protein is CASSPVAERTDTQYF.